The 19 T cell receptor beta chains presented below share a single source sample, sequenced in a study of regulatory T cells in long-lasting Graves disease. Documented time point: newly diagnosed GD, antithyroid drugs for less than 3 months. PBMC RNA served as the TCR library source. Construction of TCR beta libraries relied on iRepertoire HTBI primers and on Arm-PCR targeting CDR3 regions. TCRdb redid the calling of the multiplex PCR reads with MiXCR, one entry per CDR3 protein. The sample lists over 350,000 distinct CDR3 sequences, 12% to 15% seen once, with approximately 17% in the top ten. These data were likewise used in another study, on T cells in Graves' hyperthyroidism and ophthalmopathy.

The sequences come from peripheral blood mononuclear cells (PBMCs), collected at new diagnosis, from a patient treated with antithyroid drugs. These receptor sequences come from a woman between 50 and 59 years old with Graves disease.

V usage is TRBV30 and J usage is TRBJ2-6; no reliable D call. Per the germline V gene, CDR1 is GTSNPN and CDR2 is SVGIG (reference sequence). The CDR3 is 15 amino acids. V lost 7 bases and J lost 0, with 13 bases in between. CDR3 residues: CAFGPLNSGANVLTF. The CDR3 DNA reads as TGTGCCTTCGGACCGTTGAACTCTGGGGCCAACGTCCTGACTTTC.

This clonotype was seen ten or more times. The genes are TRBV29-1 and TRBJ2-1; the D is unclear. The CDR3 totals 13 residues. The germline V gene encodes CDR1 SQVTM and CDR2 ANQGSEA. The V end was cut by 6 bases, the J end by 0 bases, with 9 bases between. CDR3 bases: TGCAGCGTCTCACAGAGCTCCTACAATGAGCAGTTCTTC. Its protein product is CSVSQSSYNEQFF.

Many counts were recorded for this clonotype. The DNA for the CDR3 is TGCAGCGTTGAAGAGGCGGGGGCTTTCTTT. Encoded protein: CSVEEAGAFF. The J gene is TRBJ1-1, the V gene TRBV29-1, with D unclear. The CDR3 runs to 10 residues. The V and J ends lost 0 bases and 11 bases respectively, with 7 bases between them. Germline values: CDR1 SQVTM, CDR2 ANQGSEA.

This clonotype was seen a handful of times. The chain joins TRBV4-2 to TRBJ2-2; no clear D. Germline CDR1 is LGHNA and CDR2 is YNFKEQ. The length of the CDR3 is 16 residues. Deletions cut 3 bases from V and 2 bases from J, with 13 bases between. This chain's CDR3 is CASSHDLPGNTGELFF. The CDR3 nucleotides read TGTGCCAGCAGCCATGACCTCCCGGGTAACACCGGGGAGCTGTTTTTT.

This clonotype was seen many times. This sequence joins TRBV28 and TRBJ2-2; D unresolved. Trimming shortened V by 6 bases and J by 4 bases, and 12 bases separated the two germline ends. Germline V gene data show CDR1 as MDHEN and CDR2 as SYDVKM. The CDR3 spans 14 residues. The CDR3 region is CASRPQMATGELFF. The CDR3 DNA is TGTGCCAGCAGACCGCAGATGGCCACCGGGGAGCTGTTTTTT.

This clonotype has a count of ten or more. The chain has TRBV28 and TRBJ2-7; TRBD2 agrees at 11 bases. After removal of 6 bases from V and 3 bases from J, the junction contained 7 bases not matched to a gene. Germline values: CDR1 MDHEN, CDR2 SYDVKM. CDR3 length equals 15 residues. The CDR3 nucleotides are TGTGCCAGCAGATACATCGGGACTAGCGGCTACGAGCAGTACTTC. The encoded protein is CASRYIGTSGYEQYF. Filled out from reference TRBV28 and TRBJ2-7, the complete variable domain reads DVKVTQSSRYLVKRTGEKVFLECVQDMDHENMFWYRQDPGLGLRLIYFSYDVKMKEKGDIPEGYSVSREKKERFSLILESASTNQTSMYLCASRYIGTSGYEQYFGPGTRLTVT.

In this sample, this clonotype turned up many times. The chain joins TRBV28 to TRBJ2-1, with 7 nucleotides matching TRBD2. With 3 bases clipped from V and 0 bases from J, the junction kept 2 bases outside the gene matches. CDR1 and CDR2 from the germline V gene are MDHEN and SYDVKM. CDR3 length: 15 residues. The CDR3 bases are TGTGCCAGCAGTTTCCAGCGGGACTCCTACAATGAGCAGTTCTTC. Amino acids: CASSFQRDSYNEQFF.

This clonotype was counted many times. The CDR3 sequence is CASSYSWTSGQETQYF. The CDR3, as DNA: TGTGCCAGCAGTTACTCGTGGACTAGCGGACAAGAGACCCAGTACTTC. This rearrangement joins TRBV6-2 or TRBV6-3 to TRBJ2-5, with TRBD2 matching 10 bases. Germline values: CDR1 MNHEY, CDR2 SVGEGT. V shed 0 bases, J shed 2 bases, and the junction held 3 bases outside the gene matches. The CDR3 has 16 amino acids.

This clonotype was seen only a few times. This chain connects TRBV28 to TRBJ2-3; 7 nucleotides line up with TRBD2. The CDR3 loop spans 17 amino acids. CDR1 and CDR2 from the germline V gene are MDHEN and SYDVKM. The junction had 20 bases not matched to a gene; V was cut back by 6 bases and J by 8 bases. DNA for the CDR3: TGTGCCAGCAGCTACACCTTCTATCAAGCGGGACCAGGTACGCAGTATTTT. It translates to CASSYTFYQAGPGTQYF.

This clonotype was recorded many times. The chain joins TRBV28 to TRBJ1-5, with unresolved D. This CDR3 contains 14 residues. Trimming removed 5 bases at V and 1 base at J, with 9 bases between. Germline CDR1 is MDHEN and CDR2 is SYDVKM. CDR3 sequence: CASSPRLSNQPQHF. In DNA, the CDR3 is TGTGCCAGCAGTCCCAGACTAAGCAATCAGCCCCAGCATTTT.

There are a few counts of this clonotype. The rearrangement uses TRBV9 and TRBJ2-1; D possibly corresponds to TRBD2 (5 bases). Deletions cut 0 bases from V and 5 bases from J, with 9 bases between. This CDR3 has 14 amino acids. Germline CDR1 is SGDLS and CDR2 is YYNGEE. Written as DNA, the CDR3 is TGTGCCAGCAGCGTAGGAGGGCTGAACAATGAGCAGTTCTTC. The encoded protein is CASSVGGLNNEQFF.

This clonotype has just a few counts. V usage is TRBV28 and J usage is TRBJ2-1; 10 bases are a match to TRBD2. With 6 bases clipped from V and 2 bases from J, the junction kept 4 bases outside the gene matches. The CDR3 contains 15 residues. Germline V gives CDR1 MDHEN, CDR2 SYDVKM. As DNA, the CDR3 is TGTGCCAGCAGATCAAGCGGGAGGGCCTACAATGAGCAGTTCTTC. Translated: CASRSSGRAYNEQFF. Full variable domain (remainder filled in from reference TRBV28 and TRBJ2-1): DVKVTQSSRYLVKRTGEKVFLECVQDMDHENMFWYRQDPGLGLRLIYFSYDVKMKEKGDIPEGYSVSREKKERFSLILESASTNQTSMYLCASRSSGRAYNEQFFGPGTRLTVL.

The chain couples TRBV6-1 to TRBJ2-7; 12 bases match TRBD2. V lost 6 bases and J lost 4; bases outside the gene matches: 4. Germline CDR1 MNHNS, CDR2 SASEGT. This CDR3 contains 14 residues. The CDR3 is CASRRLAGEYEQYF. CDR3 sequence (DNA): TGTGCCAGCAGAAGACTAGCGGGAGAGTACGAGCAGTACTTC.

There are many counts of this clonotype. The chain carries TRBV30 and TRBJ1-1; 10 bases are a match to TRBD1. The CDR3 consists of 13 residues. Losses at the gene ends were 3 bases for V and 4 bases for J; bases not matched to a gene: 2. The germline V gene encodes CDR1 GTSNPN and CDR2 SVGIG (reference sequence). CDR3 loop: CAWRGQGGTEAFF. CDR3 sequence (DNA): TGTGCCTGGAGAGGACAGGGGGGCACTGAAGCTTTCTTT.

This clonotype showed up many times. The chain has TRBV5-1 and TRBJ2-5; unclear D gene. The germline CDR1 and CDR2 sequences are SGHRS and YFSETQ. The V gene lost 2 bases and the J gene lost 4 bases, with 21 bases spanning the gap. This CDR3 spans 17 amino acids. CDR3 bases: TGCGCCAGCAGCTTACTTATCCAAGAGCGTGTTCCAGAGACCCAGTACTTC. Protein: CASSLLIQERVPETQYF.

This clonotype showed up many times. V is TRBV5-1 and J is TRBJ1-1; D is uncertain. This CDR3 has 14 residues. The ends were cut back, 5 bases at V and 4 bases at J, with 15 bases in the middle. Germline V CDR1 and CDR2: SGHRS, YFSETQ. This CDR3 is CASSDPSGSTEAFF. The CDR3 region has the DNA TGCGCCAGCAGTGACCCCTCGGGCAGCACTGAAGCTTTCTTT.

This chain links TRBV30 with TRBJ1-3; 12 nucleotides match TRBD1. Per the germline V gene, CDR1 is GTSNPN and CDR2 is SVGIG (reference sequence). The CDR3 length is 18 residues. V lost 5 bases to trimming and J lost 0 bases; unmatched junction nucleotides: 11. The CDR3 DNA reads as TGTGCCTGGTCCACCGGGACAGGGGGCGATATCTCTGGAAACACCATATATTTT. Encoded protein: CAWSTGTGGDISGNTIYF. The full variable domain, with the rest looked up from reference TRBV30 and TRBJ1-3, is SQTIHQWPATLVQPVGSPLSLECTVEGTSNPNLYWYRQAAGRGLQLLFYSVGIGQISSEVPQNLSASRPQDRQFILSSKKLLLSDSGFYLCAWSTGTGGDISGNTIYFGEGSWLTVV.

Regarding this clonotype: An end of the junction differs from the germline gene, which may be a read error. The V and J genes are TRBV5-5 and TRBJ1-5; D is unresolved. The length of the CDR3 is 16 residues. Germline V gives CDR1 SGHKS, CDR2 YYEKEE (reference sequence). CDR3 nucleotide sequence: TGTGTCAGCAGCTTGGAGGCCCCGAGGGGCAATCAGCCCCAGCATTTT. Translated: CVSSLEAPRGNQPQHF.

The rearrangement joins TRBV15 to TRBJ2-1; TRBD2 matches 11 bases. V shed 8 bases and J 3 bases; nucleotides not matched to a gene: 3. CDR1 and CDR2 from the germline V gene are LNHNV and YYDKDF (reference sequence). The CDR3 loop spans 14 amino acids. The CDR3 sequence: CATRTSGRYNEQFF. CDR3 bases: TGTGCCACCCGGACTAGCGGGCGCTACAATGAGCAGTTCTTC.